These 17 T cell receptor beta chains came from one sample sequenced in a study of immune heterogeneity within non-small cell lung tumors. It was with 32 V and 13 J primers that multiplex PCR amplified TCR beta CDR3. Each CDR3 protein gets one entry after TCRdb re-called the multiplex PCR reads with MiXCR. Of more than 9,500 distinct CDR3 sequences listed, about 20% were seen once; the top ten hold under 5.5%. Template input, which was bulk tumor genomic DNA, totaled 600 ng per sample. Doctors removed several biopsies from each primary tumor during surgery, keeping them far apart. Curative surgical treatment was performed in patients who had newly diagnosed, untreated non-small cell lung cancer. Sequencing used lung tumor tissue. The receptors were sampled from a man aged 55-75 years with non-small cell lung cancer.

This clonotype was found a few times. The chain recombines TRBV19 with TRBJ1-3, with D uncertain. V dropped 6 bases and J dropped 1 base, with 13 bases sitting between them. From germline, CDR1 is LNHDA and CDR2 SQIVND (reference sequence). CDR3 size: 15 residues. CDR3 in amino acids: CASSFERPSGNTIYF. As DNA, the CDR3 is TGTGCCAGTAGCTTCGAGCGGCCATCTGGAAACACCATATATTTT.

This clonotype is deemed medium-sized (0.01 to 0.1%). The CDR3 DNA follows: TGTGCCAGCTCACAATTAGATCGGCGGAAGGGCTACACCTTC. Protein sequence: CASSQLDRRKGYTF. The chain has TRBV18 and TRBJ1-2, with D unresolved. Germline CDR1 reads KGHSH; CDR2 reads LQKENI. V lost 4 bases, J lost 8 bases, and 17 bases lay in between. The length of the CDR3 is 14 residues.

This clonotype is medium-sized. The rearrangement joins TRBV27 to TRBJ1-2, with a possible D match to TRBD1 (6 bases). The CDR3 loop spans 15 amino acids. Germline V lookup: CDR1 MNHEY, CDR2 SMNVEV (reference sequence). V was trimmed by 4 bases and J by 8 bases, leaving 20 bases between them. CDR3 loop: CASSSFSTGLAGYTF. For the CDR3, the DNA is TGTGCCAGCAGTTCCTTCTCGACAGGTCTGGCCGGCTACACCTTC.

This clonotype appeared many times. This rearrangement joins TRBV6-1 to TRBJ1-3; possible D gene TRBD1, 5 bases. Per germline, CDR1 MNHNS and CDR2 SASEGT. Trimming took off 5 bases at V and 0 bases at J, with 14 bases between the two ends. The CDR3 is 16 amino acids. CDR3 DNA sequence: TGTGCCAGCAGTCGAGGGACGGGGCTCTCTGGAAACACCATATATTTT. It translates to CASSRGTGLSGNTIYF.

This clonotype has just a few counts. V usage is TRBV12-3 or TRBV12-4 and J usage is TRBJ2-2; D gene uncertain. The CDR3 covers 13 residues. V lost 11 bases, J lost 0 bases, and 10 bases lay in between. CDR3 sequence: CAGGPANTGELFF. The CDR3 bases are TGTGCCGGCGGACCAGCGAACACCGGGGAGCTGTTTTTT.

By sample share, this clonotype is medium-sized. The chain recombines TRBV24-1 with TRBJ2-5; the D is unclear. CDR1 is KGHDR and CDR2 is SFDVKD in the germline V gene. Trimming removed 4 bases from V and 5 bases from J, with 10 bases in between. The CDR3 is 13 residues long. As DNA, the CDR3 is TGTGCCACCAGTGAGTCCCCTAGGGAGACCCAGTACTTC. Residues: CATSESPRETQYF.

In this sample, this clonotype turned up a few times. The chain recombines TRBV9 with TRBJ1-3; D unclear. This CDR3 spans 16 amino acids. Trimming stripped 4 bases from V and 0 bases from J, with 14 bases between. Germline V gives CDR1 SGDLS, CDR2 YYNGEE. The CDR3 DNA sequence: TGTGCCAGCAGCCCACGGACGGTGAGCTCTGGAAACACCATATATTTT. It yields the protein CASSPRTVSSGNTIYF.

Concerning this clonotype itself: This may come from a read error, since a much larger clone is one base off. The chain carries TRBV20-1 and TRBJ1-4; possibly TRBD1 for D (5 bases). Trimming removed 0 bases at V and 8 bases at J, with 16 bases between. The CDR3 length is 15 residues. Per germline, CDR1 DFQATT and CDR2 SNEGSKA (reference sequence). The CDR3 DNA follows: TGCAGTGCTAGAGATGCGGGGACGTTAAAGGAAAAACTGTTTTTT. Protein: CSARDAGTLKEKLFF.

By its share, this clonotype is medium-sized. V and J are TRBV19 and TRBJ1-3; D gene ambiguous. Germline V gene lookup returns CDR1 LNHDA and CDR2 SQIVND (reference sequence). Trimming cost V 3 bases and J 5 bases, with 14 bases left between them. The CDR3 sequence is 15 residues long. CDR3 bases: TGTGCCAGTAGTATCGCTGCAGTCCGTCGAAACACCATATATTTT. Translation gives CASSIAAVRRNTIYF.

This chain connects TRBV6-2 or TRBV6-3 to TRBJ1-1; tentative D call: TRBD1 (5 bases). CDR3 length: 13 amino acids. CDR1 and CDR2 from the germline V gene are MNHEY and SVGEGT. The V end was cut by 2 bases, the J end by 6 bases, with 10 bases between. CDR3 sequence reads: CASSYGGSSEAFF. The DNA of the CDR3 is TGTGCCAGCAGTTACGGGGGAAGTTCTGAAGCTTTCTTT.

The genes are TRBV7-9 and TRBJ2-1; D not certain. The V end lost 5 bases, the J end lost 3 bases, and 14 bases lay between the germline ends. Germline V gene sequence: CDR1 SEHNR, CDR2 FQNEAQ (reference sequence). CDR3 length: 15 amino acids. The CDR3 is CASSLTAAGYNEQFF. In nucleotides, the CDR3 is TGTGCCAGCAGCCTAACGGCGGCAGGCTACAATGAGCAGTTCTTC.

This clonotype occurred a few times. The V call is TRBV25-1, the J call TRBJ1-4; D not resolved. The CDR3 length is 16 residues. V was pared by 3 bases and J by 12 bases, with 23 bases between. Germline V gives CDR1 MGHDK, CDR2 SYGVNS. The CDR3 DNA reads as TGTGCCAGCAGTGACTCGGATCGTCCACTGAGGAGGGAACTGTTTTTT. Its protein product is CASSDSDRPLRRELFF.

By share, this clonotype counts as medium-sized (0.01 to 0.1%). The chain links TRBV30 to TRBJ2-7, with D uncertain. CDR1 is GTSNPN and CDR2 is SVGIG in the germline V gene (reference sequence). The V end was cut by 5 bases, the J end by 4 bases, with 6 bases between. This CDR3 has 10 amino acids. Written as DNA, the CDR3 is TGTGCCTGGGGTTCGTACGAGCAGTACTTC. This encodes CAWGSYEQYF.

This clonotype is labeled medium-sized (0.01 to 0.1%). The chain has TRBV12-3 or TRBV12-4 and TRBJ2-1; the D is unclear. V was cut by 1 base and J by 9 bases, with 13 bases left in between. This CDR3 contains 14 residues. In nucleotides, the CDR3 is TGTGCCAGCAGTTTAGTCCCGGTCAAATCTGAGCAGTTCTTC. Amino acids: CASSLVPVKSEQFF.

Concerning this clonotype itself: The junction and the germline gene differ at one end; a read error may be behind it. The J gene is TRBJ1-1, the V gene TRBV5-6; D ambiguous. The CDR3 is 14 amino acids. From germline, CDR1 is SGHDT and CDR2 YYEEEE. The chain's CDR3 is CASSLVPGGTEAFF. In DNA form, the CDR3 reads TGTGCCAGCAGTTTGGTACCGGGCGGAACTGAAGCTTTCTTT.

On this clonotype itself: One base away lies a much larger clone, so this may be a sequencing read error. This rearrangement joins TRBV6-2 or TRBV6-3 to TRBJ2-7; 8 positions agree with TRBD2. Per the germline V gene, CDR1 is MNHEY and CDR2 is SVGEGT. CDR3 length equals 15 residues. The CDR3 DNA reads TGTGCCAGCAGTTACTTGGGGACTAGTATGTACGAGCAGCACTTC. As protein: CASSYLGTSMYEQHF.

This clonotype was seen only a few times. The rearrangement joins TRBV5-1 to TRBJ1-2, with D unclear. Trimming cost V 3 bases and J 7 bases, with 10 bases left between them. The CDR3 runs to 12 residues. CDR1 is SGHRS and CDR2 is YFSETQ in the germline V gene. CDR3 coding DNA: TGCGCCAGCAGCTGGGATGCATCTGGCTACACCTTC. It codes for CASSWDASGYTF.